This passage covers 16 T cell receptor beta chains from one sample sequenced in a study of technical replicates of blood from several donors. Libraries were prepared by immunoSEQ multiplex PCR; TCRdb keeps only in-frame clonotypes and omits some of them. The sample shows approximately 81,000 clones, roughly 95% of them seen only once. The material sequenced was T cells isolated from PBMCs. These receptors were collected from a human donor in good health.

The chain couples TRBV30 to TRBJ1-5; a possible D gene is TRBD1 (5 bases). The CDR3 runs 15 residues. Germline V CDR1 and CDR2: GTSNPN, SVGIG (reference sequence). V lost 5 bases and J 3 bases, leaving 17 bases between the germline ends. CDR3 region: CAWGTGRGNNQPQHF. CDR3 sequence (DNA): TGTGCCTGGGGAACAGGCCGAGGTAACAATCAGCCCCAGCATTTT. The variable domain in full, with the rest retrieved from reference TRBV30 and TRBJ1-5, is SQTIHQWPATLVQPVGSPLSLECTVEGTSNPNLYWYRQAAGRGLQLLFYSVGIGQISSEVPQNLSASRPQDRQFILSSKKLLLSDSGFYLCAWGTGRGNNQPQHFGDGTRLSIL.

V is TRBV4-1 and J is TRBJ2-3; D ambiguous. Germline lookup yields CDR1 MGHRA and CDR2 YSYEKL. V was clipped by 5 bases and J by 4 bases, with 10 bases between them. The CDR3 is 13 residues long. CDR3 amino acids: CASSMSVADTQYF. The DNA of the CDR3 is TGCGCCAGCAGCATGTCAGTGGCAGATACGCAGTATTTT.

This chain connects TRBV29-1 to TRBJ2-5, with 10 bases matching TRBD2. V shed 7 bases and J 4 bases; nucleotides not matched to a gene: 6. The CDR3 has 13 residues. Germline CDR1 and CDR2: SQVTM and ANQGSEA. As DNA, the CDR3 is TGCAGCGCGCGAGCGGGAGGGCCAGAGACCCAGTACTTC. Translating it yields CSARAGGPETQYF.

This clone occurred a few times. V gene TRBV7-9 combines with J gene TRBJ1-1; TRBD1 aligns across 7 bases. Germline trimming cut 3 bases from V and 0 bases from J; bases unmatched to any gene: 1. From germline, CDR1 is SEHNR and CDR2 FQNEAQ (reference sequence). The CDR3 length is 14 residues. DNA for the CDR3: TGTGCCAGCAGCTTGGGACAGATGAACACTGAAGCTTTCTTT. Amino acid sequence: CASSLGQMNTEAFF. Together with reference TRBV7-9 and TRBJ1-1, the CDR3 gives the full variable domain: DTGVSQNPRHKITKRGQNVTFRCDPISEHNRLYWYRQTLGQGPEFLTYFQNEAQLEKSRLLSDRFSAERPKGSFSTLEIQRTEQGDSAMYLCASSLGQMNTEAFFGQGTRLTVV.

This clone showed up just once. The chain has TRBV5-8 and TRBJ2-7, with unresolved D. V lost 0 bases and J 5 bases, leaving 15 bases between the germline ends. The germline V gene encodes CDR1 SGHTS and CDR2 YDEGEE. The CDR3 contains 15 residues. CDR3 protein: CASSLAYILLDEQYF. CDR3 in DNA: TGTGCCAGCAGCTTGGCGTATATCCTCCTAGACGAGCAGTACTTC.

V usage is TRBV29-1 and J usage is TRBJ2-3, with 7 nucleotides matching TRBD2. CDR1 SQVTM and CDR2 ANQGSEA come from the germline V gene. Unmatched junction bases numbered 8, after V lost 5 bases and J lost 3 bases. The CDR3 is 14 residues long. The CDR3 DNA sequence: TGCAGCGTTAGCGAGCGGGAAGTGACAGATACGCAGTATTTT. It specifies CSVSEREVTDTQYF.

The chain uses TRBV29-1 and TRBJ2-2; no firm D call. Germline V gene data show CDR1 as SQVTM and CDR2 as ANQGSEA. This CDR3 is 13 amino acids long. The V end lost 4 bases, the J end lost 0 bases, and 6 bases lay between the germline ends. The CDR3 protein is CSVVAPNTGELFF. DNA for the CDR3: TGCAGCGTTGTGGCCCCGAACACCGGGGAGCTGTTTTTT.

This chain joins TRBV4-3 and TRBJ2-3; D remains unclear. Germline V CDR1 and CDR2: LGHNA, YSLEER. The CDR3 sequence is 15 residues long. V lost 0 bases to trimming and J lost 0 bases, with 7 bases between them. The CDR3: CASSQDTGSTDTQYF. CDR3 in DNA: TGCGCCAGCAGCCAAGATACCGGGAGCACAGATACGCAGTATTTT.

This chain links TRBV30 with TRBJ2-7; 8 bases fit TRBD2. Trimming cost V 0 bases and J 3 bases; bases outside gene matches: 4. The length of the CDR3 is 14 residues. The germline gives CDR1 GTSNPN, CDR2 SVGIG (reference sequence). The chain's CDR3 is CAWSVQTSDYEQYF. For the CDR3, the DNA is TGTGCCTGGAGTGTACAGACTAGCGACTACGAGCAGTACTTC.

V gene TRBV27 combines with J gene TRBJ1-2; D perhaps matches TRBD1 (6 bases). CDR3 length equals 13 residues. Trimming shortened V by 3 bases and J by 4 bases, and 9 bases separated the two germline ends. Germline values: CDR1 MNHEY, CDR2 SMNVEV (reference sequence). The chain's CDR3 is CASSFDRFYGYTF. The CDR3 DNA sequence: TGTGCCAGCAGTTTTGACAGGTTCTATGGCTACACCTTC.

The chain employs TRBV28 and TRBJ2-7, with TRBD2 matching 9 bases. The germline V gene encodes CDR1 MDHEN and CDR2 SYDVKM. This CDR3 spans 14 amino acids. After removal of 6 bases from V and 4 bases from J, the junction contained 7 bases not matched to a gene. The CDR3 sequence is CASRRSSGTYEQYF. For the CDR3, the DNA is TGTGCCAGCAGACGCTCTAGCGGGACTTACGAGCAGTACTTC.

The chain is built from TRBV7-2 and TRBJ2-3; 15 bases map to TRBD2. This CDR3 is 17 amino acids long. Germline assignment: CDR1 SGHTA and CDR2 FQGNSA. Trimming removed 4 bases from V and 0 bases from J; junction bases left unmatched: 2. CDR3 region: CASSWTSGRASTDTQYF. In DNA form, the CDR3 reads TGTGCCAGCAGCTGGACTAGCGGGAGGGCCAGCACAGATACGCAGTATTTT.

The V and J genes are TRBV28 and TRBJ2-5, with 8 bases identical to TRBD2. Germline-derived CDR1 and CDR2 are MDHEN and SYDVKM. CDR3 length: 15 residues. Trimming cost V 4 bases and J 5 bases; bases outside gene matches: 9. CDR3 loop: CASSSNAPGGETQYF. In DNA, the CDR3 is TGTGCCAGCAGTTCCAACGCCCCGGGGGGGGAGACCCAGTACTTC. Full variable domain (outside the CDR3, taken from reference TRBV28 and TRBJ2-5): DVKVTQSSRYLVKRTGEKVFLECVQDMDHENMFWYRQDPGLGLRLIYFSYDVKMKEKGDIPEGYSVSREKKERFSLILESASTNQTSMYLCASSSNAPGGETQYFGPGTRLLVL.

Here the CDR3 reads CATSYQGSSYNEQFF. Written as DNA, the CDR3 is TGTGCCACCAGCTACCAGGGTTCCTCCTACAATGAGCAGTTCTTC. The chain employs TRBV15 and TRBJ2-1; D is perhaps TRBD1 (5 bases). With 5 bases removed from V and 0 bases from J, the gap between germline ends came to 11 bases. The CDR3 runs 15 residues. Germline V gene sequence: CDR1 LNHNV, CDR2 YYDKDF (reference sequence).

The chain employs TRBV30 and TRBJ2-7; 8 bases fit TRBD2. CDR1 and CDR2 (germline): GTSNPN, SVGIG (reference sequence). This CDR3 is built from 13 residues. V shed 6 bases, J shed 6 bases, and the junction held 10 bases outside the gene matches. The CDR3 DNA sequence: TGTGCCTGCACGGGGGGGGTCGGCTTCGAGCAGTACTTC. It codes for CACTGGVGFEQYF.

This CDR3 is CASSQGVGEAFF. CDR3 bases: TGTGCCAGTAGTCAGGGGGTTGGTGAAGCTTTCTTT. The chain combines TRBV19 with TRBJ1-1; TRBD1 matches 7 bases. CDR3 length equals 12 residues. V lost 5 bases and J lost 7; bases outside the gene matches: 4. Germline V gene sequence: CDR1 LNHDA, CDR2 SQIVND (reference sequence).